Listed here are 14 T cell receptor beta chains from one sample, sequenced in a study of T cells in tuberculosis. Sorting used thawed, overnight-rested PBMC stained with anti-CD3, a viability dye and GMM-loaded CD1B tetramer. The lipid loaded on the CD1B tetramers was C32 glucose monomycolate from Rhodococcus equi. The repertoire was sequenced with immunoSEQ multiplex PCR; TCRdb's copy has only in-frame clones and lacks some. The sample lists tens of thousands of clones, approximately 91% occurring once. The sequencing sample was made of CD1b-GMM tetramer-negative cells sorted from PBMCs. These receptors were taken from an adult woman with latent tuberculosis.

The rearrangement joins TRBV7-8 to TRBJ1-2, with 7 bases identical to TRBD1. Germline V gene sequence: CDR1 SGHVS, CDR2 FQNEAQ. The J segment lost 2 bases and the V segment lost 3 bases, leaving 3 bases of the junction unmatched. The CDR3 runs to 14 residues. CDR3 DNA: TGTGCCAGCAGCTTTGGGACAGAGAACTATGGCTACACCTTC. This codes for CASSFGTENYGYTF.

The V gene is TRBV5-8, the J gene TRBJ1-1; possible D gene TRBD1, 5 bases. This CDR3 has 14 amino acids. The ends were cut back, 2 bases at V and 1 base at J, with 9 bases in the middle. The germline CDR1 and CDR2 sequences are SGHTS and YDEGEE. The CDR3 loop is CASSLDSGNTEAFF. The CDR3 DNA reads as TGTGCCAGCAGCTTAGACAGTGGGAACACTGAAGCTTTCTTT. Using reference TRBV5-8 and TRBJ1-1 for the parts outside the CDR3, the full variable domain is EAGVTQSPTHLIKTRGQQATLRCSPISGHTSVYWYQQALGLGLQFLLWYDEGEERNRGNFPPRFSGRQFPNYSSELNVNALELEDSALYLCASSLDSGNTEAFFGQGTRLTVV.

The J gene is TRBJ1-1, the V gene TRBV7-2; D ambiguous. The CDR3 sequence is 18 residues long. The ends were cut back, 2 bases at V and 0 bases at J, with 19 bases in the middle. Germline V gene lookup returns CDR1 SGHTA and CDR2 FQGNSA. CDR3 protein: CASSLSGNIGNMNTEAFF. CDR3 sequence (DNA): TGTGCCAGCAGCTTATCCGGGAATATAGGCAATATGAACACTGAAGCTTTCTTT.

The genes are TRBV6-1 and TRBJ1-5; a weak D match, TRBD1 (6 bases). Germline CDR1 MNHNS, CDR2 SASEGT. Between the trimmed V and J ends, which lost 11 bases and 9 bases, there was a span of 20 bases. The CDR3 spans 13 residues. The CDR3 nucleotides read TGTGCCGGAACAACAGGGCCCAGGGGGCCCCAGCATTTT. Its protein product is CAGTTGPRGPQHF.

This chain joins TRBV18 and TRBJ2-2; TRBD1 might be the D (6 bases). The V gene lost 2 bases and the J gene lost 2 bases, with 15 bases spanning the gap. Germline-derived CDR1 and CDR2 are KGHSH and LQKENI. The CDR3 contains 17 residues. CDR3 in amino acids: CASSPTYRELNTGELFF. CDR3 DNA: TGTGCCAGCTCACCAACTTACAGGGAACTTAACACCGGGGAGCTGTTTTTT.

The DNA for the CDR3 is TGTGCCAGCAGTGTTCGGGCAGGGGAAGGGGATGAGCAGTTCTTC. This sequence encodes CASSVRAGEGDEQFF. The V call is TRBV2, the J call TRBJ2-1, with TRBD1 as a possible D gene (6 bases). The V end lost 4 bases, the J end lost 8 bases, and 18 bases lay between the germline ends. This CDR3 comprises 15 residues. The germline V gene encodes CDR1 SNHLY and CDR2 FYNNEI.

This chain joins TRBV29-1 and TRBJ2-3; TRBD2 agrees at 7 bases. Germline V gene data show CDR1 as SQVTM and CDR2 as ANQGSEA. Trimming took 7 bases from V and 4 from J; bases not matched to a gene: 11. The CDR3 is 14 amino acids. DNA of the CDR3: TGCAGCGCGAACGGGGGGACCGCAGCAGATACGCAGTATTTT. Translating gives CSANGGTAADTQYF.

The V call is TRBV29-1, the J call TRBJ2-3; 9 bases map to TRBD2. CDR3 length: 15 amino acids. V gave up 4 bases and J gave up 6 bases; unmatched junction bases: 11. Germline loops: CDR1 SQVTM, CDR2 ANQGSEA. CDR3 residues: CSVVVTSGRWDTQYF. CDR3 nucleotide sequence: TGCAGCGTTGTGGTGACTAGCGGACGATGGGATACGCAGTATTTT.

J is TRBJ1-3 and V is TRBV11-2; 8 bases line up with TRBD1. The trim removed 1 base at V and 2 bases at J, leaving 7 bases unmatched. The germline V gene encodes CDR1 SGHAT and CDR2 FQNNGV. The CDR3 spans 17 residues. This CDR3 reads CASSLAYRTGPGNTIYF. The CDR3 DNA follows: TGTGCCAGCAGCTTAGCTTACCGGACAGGGCCTGGAAACACCATATATTTT.

The chain joins TRBV7-8 to TRBJ2-7; perhaps TRBD2 as D (5 bases). Between the trimmed V and J ends, which lost 4 bases and 3 bases, there was a span of 10 bases. Germline V lookup: CDR1 SGHVS, CDR2 FQNEAQ. The CDR3 is 13 amino acids. The CDR3 reads CASSSGGLYEQYV. CDR3 coding DNA: TGTGCCAGCAGCTCAGGAGGACTCTACGAGCAGTACGTC.

The chain recombines TRBV11-2 with TRBJ2-3, with TRBD2 matching over 9 bases. CDR3 length: 17 residues. V lost 4 bases and J lost 2; bases outside the gene matches: 10. Germline V gives CDR1 SGHAT, CDR2 FQNNGV. CDR3 sequence (DNA): TGTGCCAGCAGCTGGAGAGGGCTAGCGGGGAACACAGATACGCAGTATTTT. This gives the protein CASSWRGLAGNTDTQYF.

This sequence joins TRBV7-3 and TRBJ2-2, with unresolved D. CDR1 is SGHTA, CDR2 FQGTGA, per germline. The ends were cut back, 3 bases at V and 2 bases at J, with 10 bases in the middle. The length of the CDR3 is 15 residues. The CDR3 nucleotides are TGTGCCAGCAGCTTTTCGAGTTACAACACCGGGGAGCTGTTTTTT. It specifies CASSFSSYNTGELFF.

The V and J genes are TRBV18 and TRBJ1-6, with D maybe TRBD1 (6 bases). Trimming stripped 2 bases from V and 12 bases from J, with 17 bases between. The CDR3 is 15 amino acids. Germline V gene data show CDR1 as KGHSH and CDR2 as LQKENI. The CDR3 DNA reads as TGTGCCAGCTCACCAGCAGGGGTTGGCTTGGAACCCCTCCACTTT. This sequence encodes CASSPAGVGLEPLHF.

This chain connects TRBV15 to TRBJ2-1; D gene uncertain. Germline values: CDR1 LNHNV, CDR2 YYDKDF (reference sequence). Trimming stripped 0 bases from V and 2 bases from J, with 8 bases between. This CDR3 is built from 15 residues. This CDR3 reads CATSRDRDPYNEQFF. The CDR3 nucleotides are TGTGCCACCAGCAGAGATCGAGATCCCTACAATGAGCAGTTCTTC.